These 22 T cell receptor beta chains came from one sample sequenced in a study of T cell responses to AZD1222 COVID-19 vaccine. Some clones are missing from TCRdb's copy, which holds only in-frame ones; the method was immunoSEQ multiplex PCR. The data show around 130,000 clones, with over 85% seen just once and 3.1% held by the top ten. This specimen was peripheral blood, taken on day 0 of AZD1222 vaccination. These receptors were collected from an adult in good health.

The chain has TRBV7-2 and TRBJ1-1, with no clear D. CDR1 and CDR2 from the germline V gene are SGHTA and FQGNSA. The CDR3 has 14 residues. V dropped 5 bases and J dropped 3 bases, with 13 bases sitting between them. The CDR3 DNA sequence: TGTGCCAGCAGCATCGACCCGTCTGACACTGAAGCTTTCTTT. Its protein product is CASSIDPSDTEAFF.

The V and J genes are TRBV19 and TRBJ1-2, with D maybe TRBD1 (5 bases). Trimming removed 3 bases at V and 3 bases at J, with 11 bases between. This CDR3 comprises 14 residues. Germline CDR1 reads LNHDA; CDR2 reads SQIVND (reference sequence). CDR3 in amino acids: CASSIGHADYGYTF. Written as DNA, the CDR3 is TGTGCCAGTAGTATCGGACATGCTGACTATGGCTACACCTTC.

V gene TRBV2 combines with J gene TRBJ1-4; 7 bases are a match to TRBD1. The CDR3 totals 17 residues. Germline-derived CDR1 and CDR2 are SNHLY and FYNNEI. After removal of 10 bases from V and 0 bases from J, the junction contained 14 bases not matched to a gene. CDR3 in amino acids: CATSGGGYSPTNEKLFF. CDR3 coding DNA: TGTGCCACCTCAGGGGGGGGCTACTCTCCAACTAATGAAAAACTGTTTTTT.

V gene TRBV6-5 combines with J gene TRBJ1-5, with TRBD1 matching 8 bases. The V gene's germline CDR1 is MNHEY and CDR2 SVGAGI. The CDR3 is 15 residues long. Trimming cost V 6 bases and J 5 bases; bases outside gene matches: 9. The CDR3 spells CASSLFRGRDQPQHF. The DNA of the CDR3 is TGTGCCAGCAGCCTATTCAGGGGGCGCGATCAGCCCCAGCATTTT.

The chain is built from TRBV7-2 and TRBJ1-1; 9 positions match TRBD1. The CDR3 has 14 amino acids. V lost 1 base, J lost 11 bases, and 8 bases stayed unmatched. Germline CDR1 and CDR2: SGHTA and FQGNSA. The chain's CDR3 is CASSLVGQGRWAFF. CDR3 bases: TGTGCCAGCAGCTTAGTGGGACAGGGTCGTTGGGCTTTCTTT.

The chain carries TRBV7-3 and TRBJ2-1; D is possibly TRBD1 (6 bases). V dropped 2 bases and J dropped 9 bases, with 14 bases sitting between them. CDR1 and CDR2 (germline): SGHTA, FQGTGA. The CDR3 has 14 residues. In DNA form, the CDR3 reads TGTGCCAGCAGCTTAGGCAGGGGTCTAGGTGAGCAGTTCTTC. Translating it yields CASSLGRGLGEQFF.

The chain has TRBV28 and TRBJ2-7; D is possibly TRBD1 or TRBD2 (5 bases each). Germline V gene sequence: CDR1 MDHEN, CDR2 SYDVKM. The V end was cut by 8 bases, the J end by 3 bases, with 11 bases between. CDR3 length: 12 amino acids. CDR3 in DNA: TGTGCCAGCGCTCCGGGGCTCTACGAGCAGTACTTC. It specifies CASAPGLYEQYF.

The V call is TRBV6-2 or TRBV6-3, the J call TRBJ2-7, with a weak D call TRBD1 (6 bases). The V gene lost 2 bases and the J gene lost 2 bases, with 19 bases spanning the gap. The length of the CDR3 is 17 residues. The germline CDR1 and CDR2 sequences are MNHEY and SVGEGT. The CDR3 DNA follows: TGTGCCAGCAGTTACGCCCCTTTGGACAGCCTAACCTACGAGCAGTACTTC. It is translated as CASSYAPLDSLTYEQYF.

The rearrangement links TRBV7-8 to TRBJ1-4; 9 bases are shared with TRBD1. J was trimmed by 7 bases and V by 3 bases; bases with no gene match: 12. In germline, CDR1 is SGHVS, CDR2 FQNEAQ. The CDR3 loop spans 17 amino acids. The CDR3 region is CASSFAVSRTGVEKLFF. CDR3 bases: TGTGCCAGCAGCTTCGCCGTCTCTAGGACAGGGGTTGAAAAACTGTTTTTT.

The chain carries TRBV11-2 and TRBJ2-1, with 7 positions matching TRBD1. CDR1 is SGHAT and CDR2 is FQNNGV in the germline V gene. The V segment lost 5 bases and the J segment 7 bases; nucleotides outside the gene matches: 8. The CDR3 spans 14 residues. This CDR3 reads CASSAQQGSNEQFF. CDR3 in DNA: TGTGCCAGCAGCGCGCAACAGGGGTCTAATGAGCAGTTCTTC.

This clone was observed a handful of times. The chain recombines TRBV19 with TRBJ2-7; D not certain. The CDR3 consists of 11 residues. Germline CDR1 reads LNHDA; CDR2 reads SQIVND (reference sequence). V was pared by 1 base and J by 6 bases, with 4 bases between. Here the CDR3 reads CASSIGLEQYF. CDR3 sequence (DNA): TGTGCCAGTAGTATAGGGCTCGAGCAGTACTTC.

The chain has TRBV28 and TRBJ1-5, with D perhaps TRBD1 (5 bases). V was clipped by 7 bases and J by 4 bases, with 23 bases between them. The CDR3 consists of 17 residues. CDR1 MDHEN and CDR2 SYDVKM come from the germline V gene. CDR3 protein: CASTSVTGGPGNQPQHF. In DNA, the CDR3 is TGTGCCAGCACTTCCGTAACAGGAGGTCCGGGTAATCAGCCCCAGCATTTT. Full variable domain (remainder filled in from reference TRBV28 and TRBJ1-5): DVKVTQSSRYLVKRTGEKVFLECVQDMDHENMFWYRQDPGLGLRLIYFSYDVKMKEKGDIPEGYSVSREKKERFSLILESASTNQTSMYLCASTSVTGGPGNQPQHFGDGTRLSIL.

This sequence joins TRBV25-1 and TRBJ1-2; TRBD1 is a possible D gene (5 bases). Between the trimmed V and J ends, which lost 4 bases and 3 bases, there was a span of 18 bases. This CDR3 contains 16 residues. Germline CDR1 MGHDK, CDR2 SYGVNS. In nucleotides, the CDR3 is TGTGCCAGCAGTGCTATCAGGACAACAATGTACTATGGCTACACCTTC. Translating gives CASSAIRTTMYYGYTF.

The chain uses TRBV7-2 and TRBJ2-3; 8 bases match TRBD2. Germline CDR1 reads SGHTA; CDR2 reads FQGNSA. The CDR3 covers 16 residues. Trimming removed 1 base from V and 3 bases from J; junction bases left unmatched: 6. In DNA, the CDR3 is TGTGCCAGCAGCTTAGGGGCGGGAGGAGGAACAGATACGCAGTATTTT. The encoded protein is CASSLGAGGGTDTQYF.

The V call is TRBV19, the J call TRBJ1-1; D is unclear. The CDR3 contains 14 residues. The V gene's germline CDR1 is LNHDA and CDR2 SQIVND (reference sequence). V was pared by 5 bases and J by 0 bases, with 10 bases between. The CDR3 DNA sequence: TGTGCCAGTAGTTTGCGCCGGATGAACACTGAAGCTTTCTTT. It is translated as CASSLRRMNTEAFF.

The CDR3 here is CASSFSGINNSPLHF. CDR3 DNA: TGTGCCAGCAGCTTTTCAGGGATTAATAATTCACCCCTCCACTTT. This chain connects TRBV7-2 to TRBJ1-6, with D possibly matching TRBD1 (5 bases). Germline V gene lookup returns CDR1 SGHTA and CDR2 FQGNSA. V lost 3 bases, J lost 5 bases, and 11 bases lay in between. This CDR3 region has 15 residues.

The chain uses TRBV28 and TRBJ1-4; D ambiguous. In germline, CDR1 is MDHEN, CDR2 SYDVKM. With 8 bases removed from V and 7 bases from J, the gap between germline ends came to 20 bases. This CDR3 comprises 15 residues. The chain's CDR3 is CASAEREAGSEKLFF. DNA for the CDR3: TGTGCCAGCGCCGAAAGGGAAGCCGGTAGTGAAAAACTGTTTTTT.

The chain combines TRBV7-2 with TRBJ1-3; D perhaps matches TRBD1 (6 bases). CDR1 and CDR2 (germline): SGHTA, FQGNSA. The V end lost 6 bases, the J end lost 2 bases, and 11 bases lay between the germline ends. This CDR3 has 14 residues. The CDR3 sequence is CASRPGTTGNTIYF. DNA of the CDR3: TGTGCCAGCAGGCCCGGGACAACTGGAAACACCATATATTTT.

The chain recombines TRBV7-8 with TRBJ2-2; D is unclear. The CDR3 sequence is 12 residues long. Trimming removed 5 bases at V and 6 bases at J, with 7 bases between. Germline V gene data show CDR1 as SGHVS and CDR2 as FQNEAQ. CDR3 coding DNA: TGTGCCAGCAGCCATCCTGCCGGGGAGCTGTTTTTT. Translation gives CASSHPAGELFF.

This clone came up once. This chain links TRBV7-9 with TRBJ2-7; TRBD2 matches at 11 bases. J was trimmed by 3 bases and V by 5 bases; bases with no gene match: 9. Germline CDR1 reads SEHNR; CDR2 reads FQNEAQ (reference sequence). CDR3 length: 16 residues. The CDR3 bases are TGTGCCAGCAGCCCACCGGGACTAGCGGTTTTCTACGAGCAGTACTTC. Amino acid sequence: CASSPPGLAVFYEQYF.

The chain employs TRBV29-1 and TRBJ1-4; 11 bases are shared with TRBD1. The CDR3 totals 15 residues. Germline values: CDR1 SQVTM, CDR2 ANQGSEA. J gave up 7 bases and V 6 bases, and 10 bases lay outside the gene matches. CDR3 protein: CSVGTGGQEAEKLFF. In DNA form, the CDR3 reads TGCAGCGTCGGGACAGGGGGTCAGGAAGCTGAAAAACTGTTTTTT. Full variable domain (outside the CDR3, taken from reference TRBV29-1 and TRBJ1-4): SAVISQKPSRDICQRGTSLTIQCQVDSQVTMMFWYRQQPGQSLTLIATANQGSEATYESGFVIDKFPISRPNLTFSTLTVSNMSPEDSSIYLCSVGTGGQEAEKLFFGSGTQLSVL.

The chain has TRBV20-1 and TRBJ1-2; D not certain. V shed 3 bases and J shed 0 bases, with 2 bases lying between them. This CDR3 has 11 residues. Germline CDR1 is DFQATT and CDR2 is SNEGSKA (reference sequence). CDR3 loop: CSASPNYGYTF. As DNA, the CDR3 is TGCAGTGCTAGCCCTAACTATGGCTACACCTTC.